This TCR beta chain originates from a study of CD8 T cells in Susac syndrome. Peripheral blood CD8+ and CD4+ T cells were profiled by TCR beta sequencing. It was healthy donors who served as the controls, matched for age and sex. Negative isolation was applied to CD8+ and CD4+ T cells, and FACS enrichment was applied to TEMRA cells. With random hexamers, reverse transcription was performed on about 0.45 to 1 ug of RNA. Each CDR3 protein gets one entry after TCRdb re-called the immunoSEQ multiplex PCR reads with MiXCR. The data show over 120,000 distinct CDR3 sequences, less than 95% seen once. The CDR3 has 13 amino acids. Trimming removed 5 bases from V and 1 base from J, with 8 bases in between. The germline V gene encodes CDR1 KGHSH and CDR2 LQKENI.

The sample comprised CD4+ T cells from PBMCs. The clonotype comes from a human donor in good health. The chain employs TRBV18 and TRBJ1-1; D unresolved. In nucleotides, the CDR3 is TGTGCCAGCTCAGCAGCGGAGAACACTGAAGCTTTCTTT. Residues: CASSAAENTEAFF.